This T cell receptor beta chain was documented in a study of blood T cells in healthy people across ages. This clonotype was counted only a few times. Trimming pared 5 bases from V and 4 bases from J, leaving 15 bases between. The CDR3 has 15 amino acids. The use of a sample-barcoded 5' primer and a J-beta primer mix characterized a second PCR of about 6 to 12 cycles. TCRdb re-called the 5' RACE reads through MiXCR, storing one row per CDR3 protein. Among 350,000 to 450,000 distinct CDR3 sequences, over 45% were seen once, and the ten largest hold under 65%. This TCR was sampled from a man aged 55 to 70 in good health. The sequenced sample was blood. The chain uses TRBV12-3 or TRBV12-4 and TRBJ2-1, with a tentative D call TRBD2 (7 bases). CDR3 in amino acids: CASSLGGGFYNEQFF. As DNA, the CDR3 is TGTGCCAGCAGTCTGGGCGGGGGCTTTTACAATGAGCAGTTCTTC.